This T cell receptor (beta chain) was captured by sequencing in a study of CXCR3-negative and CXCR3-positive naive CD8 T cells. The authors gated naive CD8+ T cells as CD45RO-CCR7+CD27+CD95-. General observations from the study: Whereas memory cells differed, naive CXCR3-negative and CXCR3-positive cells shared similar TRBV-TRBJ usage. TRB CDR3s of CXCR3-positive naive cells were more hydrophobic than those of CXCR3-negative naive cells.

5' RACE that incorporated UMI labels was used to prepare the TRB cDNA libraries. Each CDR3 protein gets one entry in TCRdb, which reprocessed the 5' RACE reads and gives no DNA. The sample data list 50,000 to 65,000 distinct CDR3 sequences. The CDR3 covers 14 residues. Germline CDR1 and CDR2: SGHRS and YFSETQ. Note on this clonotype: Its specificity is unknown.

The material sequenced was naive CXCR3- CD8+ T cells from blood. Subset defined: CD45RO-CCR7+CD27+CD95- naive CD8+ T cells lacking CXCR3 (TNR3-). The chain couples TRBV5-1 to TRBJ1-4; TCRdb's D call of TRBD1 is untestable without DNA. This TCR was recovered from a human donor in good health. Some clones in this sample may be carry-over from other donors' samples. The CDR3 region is CASSSGTGEGKLFF.